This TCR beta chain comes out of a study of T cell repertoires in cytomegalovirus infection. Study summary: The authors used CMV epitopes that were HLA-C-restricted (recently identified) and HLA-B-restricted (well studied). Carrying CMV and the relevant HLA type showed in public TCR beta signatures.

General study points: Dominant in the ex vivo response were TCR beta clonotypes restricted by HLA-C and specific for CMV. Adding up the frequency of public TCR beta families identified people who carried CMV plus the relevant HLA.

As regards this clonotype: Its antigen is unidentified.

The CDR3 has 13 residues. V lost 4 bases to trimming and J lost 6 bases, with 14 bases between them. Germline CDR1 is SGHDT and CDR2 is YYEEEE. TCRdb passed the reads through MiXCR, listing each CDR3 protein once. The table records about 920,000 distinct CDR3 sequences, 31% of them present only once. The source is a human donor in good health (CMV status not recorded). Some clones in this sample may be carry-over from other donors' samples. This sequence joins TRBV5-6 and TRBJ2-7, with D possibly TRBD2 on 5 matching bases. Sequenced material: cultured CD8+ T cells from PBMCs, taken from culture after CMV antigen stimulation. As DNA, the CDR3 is TGTGCCAGCAGCCCCTGGGTAGGGAGCGAGCAGTACGTC. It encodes CASSPWVGSEQYV.